This T cell receptor (beta chain) is from a study of T cells in Graves' hyperthyroidism and ophthalmopathy. Study conclusions and caveats: Most thyroid-expanded clonotypes above 0.001 were also found in blood.

This CDR3 comprises 17 residues. Germline CDR1 and CDR2: SEHNR and FQNEAQ (reference sequence). Uncontrolled infection, other autoimmune disease, pregnancy and lactation each barred patients from inclusion. RNA transcripts yielded amplified TCR beta CDR3 regions. In the first-round RT-PCR of the TCR CDR3, the HTBI primer set was used. Each CDR3 protein is one row after TCRdb ran MiXCR on the multiplex PCR reads. Seen here are about 570,000 distinct CDR3 sequences, 40% to 55% observed once, and the top ten hold roughly 19%. With regard to this clonotype: What it recognizes is unknown. A read error may produce the germline difference seen at one junction end.

The chain couples TRBV7-9 to TRBJ2-6; D unclear. The sample consisted of peripheral blood or thyroid tissue (not recorded which). This clonotype was obtained from an adult woman with Graves' disease, either hyperthyroidism or ophthalmopathy (not recorded which). The CDR3 DNA reads as TGCGCCAGCAGCCTGAAACCTATTGGCTCTGGGGCCAACGTCCTGACTTTC. Translating it yields CASSLKPIGSGANVLTF.